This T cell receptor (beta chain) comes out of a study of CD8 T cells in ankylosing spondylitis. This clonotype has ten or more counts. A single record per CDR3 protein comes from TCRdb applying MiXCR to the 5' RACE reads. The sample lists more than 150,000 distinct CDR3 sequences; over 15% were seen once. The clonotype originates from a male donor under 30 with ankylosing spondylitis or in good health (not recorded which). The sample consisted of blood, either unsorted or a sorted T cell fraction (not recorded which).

DNA for the CDR3: TGTGCCAGCAGCTTACAGGCGCGCCATGAAAAACTGTTTTTT. This translates into CASSLQARHEKLFF. The chain employs TRBV5-6 and TRBJ1-4; maybe TRBD1 (5 bases). Germline values: CDR1 SGHDT, CDR2 YYEEEE. The CDR3 is 14 residues long. V was cut by 2 bases and J by 6 bases, with 11 bases left in between.